Reported below is one T cell receptor beta chain. The table came from immunoSEQ multiplex PCR; TCRdb's copy has only in-frame clones and leaves some out. The top ten clones hold 3% to 4% of a sample with 100,000 to 150,000 clones, around 84% of them seen once. The sample's time point: pretreatment peripheral blood. Urothelial carcinoma in patients was locally advanced or metastatic. This entry comes from a study of PD-L1 blockade in urothelial cancer. The wider study: In 2014 therapy began: atezolizumab 1,200 mg intravenously every 3 weeks. The median T cell count in blood samples was 110,000 to 150,000.

The specimen was PBMCs, collected around atezolizumab (anti-PD-L1) treatment. This TCR was sampled from a man aged 50 to 59 with urothelial cancer.

CDR3 bases: TGTGCCAGCAGTAGGAGGTCGGGGGGCCGATCACCCCTCCACTTT. Translation gives CASSRRSGGRSPLHF. The chain employs TRBV28 and TRBJ1-6; the D gene is possibly TRBD1 (6 bases). Germline V CDR1 and CDR2: MDHEN, SYDVKM. There are 15 residues in the CDR3. V shed 5 bases and J shed 10 bases, with 18 bases lying between them.